What follows describes a single TCR beta chain. Different DNA sequences within this sample yield the same CDR3. CDR1 is SGHRS and CDR2 is YFSETQ in the germline V gene. V gave up 0 bases and J gave up 0 bases; unmatched junction bases: 2. This CDR3 region has 15 residues. This sample was included in a study of shared clonotypes between healthy human individuals. Sequencing was performed with immunoSEQ multiplex PCR; in TCRdb, only in-frame clones are kept and a portion is missing. This sample yields some 1,900,000 clones, of which around 96% are seen a single time; 1.2% belongs to the top ten. Terminally differentiated effector memory CD45RA+ cells were excluded from the naive CD8 cells, which were CD45RO-negative and positively selected for CCR7.

The V gene is TRBV5-1, the J gene TRBJ2-7; the match to TRBD2 covers 8 bases. This receptor was taken from a man in his late teens or twenties in good health. Sequencing was performed on naive CD8+ T cells sorted from blood. CDR3 in DNA: TGCGCCAGCAGCTTGGTGGCGGGGGGCTCCTACGAGCAGTACTTC. Translation: CASSLVAGGSYEQYF.